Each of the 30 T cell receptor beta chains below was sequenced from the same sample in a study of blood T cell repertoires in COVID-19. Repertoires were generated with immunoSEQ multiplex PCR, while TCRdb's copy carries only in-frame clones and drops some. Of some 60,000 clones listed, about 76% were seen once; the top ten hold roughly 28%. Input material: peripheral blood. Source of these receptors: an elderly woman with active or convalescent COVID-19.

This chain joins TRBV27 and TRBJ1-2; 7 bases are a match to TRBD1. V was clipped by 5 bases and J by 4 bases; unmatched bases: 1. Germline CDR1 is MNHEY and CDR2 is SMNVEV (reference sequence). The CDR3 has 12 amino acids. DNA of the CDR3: TGTGCCAGCAGTCCAGGGGGCTATGGCTACACCTTC. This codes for CASSPGGYGYTF.

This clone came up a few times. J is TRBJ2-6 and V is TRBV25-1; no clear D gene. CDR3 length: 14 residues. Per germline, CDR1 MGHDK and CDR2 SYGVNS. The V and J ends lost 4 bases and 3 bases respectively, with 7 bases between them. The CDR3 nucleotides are TGTGCCAGCAGTGGTGGCTTTGGGGCCAACGTCCTGACTTTC. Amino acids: CASSGGFGANVLTF.

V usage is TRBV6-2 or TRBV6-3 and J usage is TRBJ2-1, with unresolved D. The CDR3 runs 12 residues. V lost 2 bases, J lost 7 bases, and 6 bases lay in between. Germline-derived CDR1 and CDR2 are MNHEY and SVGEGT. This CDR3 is CASSYTPNEQFF. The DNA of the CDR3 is TGTGCCAGCAGTTACACACCTAATGAGCAGTTCTTC.

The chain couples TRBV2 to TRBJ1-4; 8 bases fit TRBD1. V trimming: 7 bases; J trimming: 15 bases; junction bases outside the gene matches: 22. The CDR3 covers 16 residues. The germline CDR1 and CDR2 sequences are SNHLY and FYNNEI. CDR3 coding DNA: TGTGCCAGCACCAGGACAGGGAAAAGTAGGGAAGTAAACGTGTTTTTT. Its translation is CASTRTGKSREVNVFF.

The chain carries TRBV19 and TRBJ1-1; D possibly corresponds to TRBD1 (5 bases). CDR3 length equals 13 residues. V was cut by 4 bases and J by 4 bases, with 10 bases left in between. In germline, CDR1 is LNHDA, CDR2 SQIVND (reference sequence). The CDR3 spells CASSKRGLTEAFF. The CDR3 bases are TGTGCCAGTAGTAAAAGGGGCCTCACTGAAGCTTTCTTT. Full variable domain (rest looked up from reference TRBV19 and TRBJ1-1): DGGITQSPKYLFRKEGQNVTLSCEQNLNHDAMYWYRQDPGQGLRLIYYSQIVNDFQKGDIAEGYSVSREKKESFPLTVTSAQKNPTAFYLCASSKRGLTEAFFGQGTRLTVV.

The CDR3 reads CASMRPDGVKTNEKLFF. For the CDR3, the DNA is TGTGCCAGCATGCGGCCGGACGGGGTTAAGACAAATGAAAAACTGTTTTTT. The chain recombines TRBV28 with TRBJ1-4; D is unclear. Germline V gives CDR1 MDHEN, CDR2 SYDVKM. Trimming shortened V by 7 bases and J by 5 bases, and 23 bases separated the two germline ends. This CDR3 has 17 amino acids.

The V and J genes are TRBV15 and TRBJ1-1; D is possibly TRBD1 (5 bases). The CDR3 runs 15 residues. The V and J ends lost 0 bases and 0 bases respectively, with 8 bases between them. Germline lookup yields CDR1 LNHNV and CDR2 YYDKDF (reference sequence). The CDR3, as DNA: TGTGCCACCAGCAGAGAACAGACAGTGAACACTGAAGCTTTCTTT. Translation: CATSREQTVNTEAFF.

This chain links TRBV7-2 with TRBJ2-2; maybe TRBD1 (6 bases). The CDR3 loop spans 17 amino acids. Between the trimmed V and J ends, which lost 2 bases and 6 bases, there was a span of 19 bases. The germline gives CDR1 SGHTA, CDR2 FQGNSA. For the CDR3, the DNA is TGTGCCAGCAGCTTAAGATTTGTGGCAGGGGATTCCGGGGAGCTGTTTTTT. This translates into CASSLRFVAGDSGELFF.

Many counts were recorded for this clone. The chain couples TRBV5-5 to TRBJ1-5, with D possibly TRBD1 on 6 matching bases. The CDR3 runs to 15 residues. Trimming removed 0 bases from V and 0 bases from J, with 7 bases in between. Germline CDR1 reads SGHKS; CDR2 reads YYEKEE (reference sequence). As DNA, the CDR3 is TGTGCCAGCAGCTTGGCAGGGGTTAGCAATCAGCCCCAGCATTTT. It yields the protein CASSLAGVSNQPQHF.

CDR3 region: CASSILVAGGNQPQHF. The CDR3 coding sequence is TGTGCCAGTAGTATTTTAGTTGCAGGGGGCAATCAGCCCCAGCATTTT. The genes are TRBV19 and TRBJ1-5; D is possibly TRBD1 (6 bases). The CDR3 totals 16 residues. V was shortened by 3 bases and J by 2 bases, with 14 bases between the two germline ends. From germline, CDR1 is LNHDA and CDR2 SQIVND (reference sequence).

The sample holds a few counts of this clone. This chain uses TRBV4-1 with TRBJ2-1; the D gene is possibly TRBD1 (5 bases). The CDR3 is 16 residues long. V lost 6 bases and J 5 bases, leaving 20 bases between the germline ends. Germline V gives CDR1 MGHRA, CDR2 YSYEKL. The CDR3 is CASRRGLLGVHNEQFF. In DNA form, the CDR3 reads TGCGCCAGCAGACGTGGGCTTTTAGGGGTCCACAATGAGCAGTTCTTC.

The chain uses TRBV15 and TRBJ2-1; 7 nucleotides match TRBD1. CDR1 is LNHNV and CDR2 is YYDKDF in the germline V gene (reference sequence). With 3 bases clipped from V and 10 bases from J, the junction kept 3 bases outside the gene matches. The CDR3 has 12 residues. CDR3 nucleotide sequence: TGTGCCACCAGCAGCAGGGGGTGGGAGCAGTTCTTC. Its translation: CATSSRGWEQFF.

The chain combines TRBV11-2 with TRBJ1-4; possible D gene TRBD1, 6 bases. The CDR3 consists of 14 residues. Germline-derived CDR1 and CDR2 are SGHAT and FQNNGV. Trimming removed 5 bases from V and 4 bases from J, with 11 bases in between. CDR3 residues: CASSLQGINEKLFF. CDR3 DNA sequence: TGTGCCAGCAGCCTGCAGGGGATTAATGAAAAACTGTTTTTT.

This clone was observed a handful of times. DNA for the CDR3: TGTGCCAGCAGTCACGGGACAGTGACCTACGAGCAGTACTTC. Residues: CASSHGTVTYEQYF. This chain connects TRBV28 to TRBJ2-7; 7 nucleotides match TRBD1. Losses at the gene ends were 5 bases for V and 2 bases for J; bases not matched to a gene: 6. The germline CDR1 and CDR2 sequences are MDHEN and SYDVKM. The CDR3 covers 14 residues.

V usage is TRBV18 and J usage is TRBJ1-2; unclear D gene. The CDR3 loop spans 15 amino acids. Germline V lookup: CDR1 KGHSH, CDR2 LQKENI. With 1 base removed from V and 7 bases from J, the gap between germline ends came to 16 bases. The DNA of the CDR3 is TGTGCCAGCTCACCACTAGAGGGAAATCAACGTGGCTACACCTTC. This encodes CASSPLEGNQRGYTF.

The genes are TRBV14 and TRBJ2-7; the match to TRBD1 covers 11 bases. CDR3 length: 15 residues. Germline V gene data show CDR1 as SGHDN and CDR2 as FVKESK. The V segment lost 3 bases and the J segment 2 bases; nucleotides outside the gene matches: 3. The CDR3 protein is CASSQDRGRPYEQYF. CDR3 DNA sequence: TGTGCCAGCAGCCAGGACAGGGGGCGTCCCTACGAGCAGTACTTC.

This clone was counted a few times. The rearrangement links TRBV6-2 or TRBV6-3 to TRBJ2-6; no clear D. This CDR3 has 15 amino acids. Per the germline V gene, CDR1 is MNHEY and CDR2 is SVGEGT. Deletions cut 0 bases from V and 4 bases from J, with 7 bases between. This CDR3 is CASSYSFEGANVLTF. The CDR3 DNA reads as TGTGCCAGCAGTTACTCGTTTGAGGGGGCCAACGTCCTGACTTTC.

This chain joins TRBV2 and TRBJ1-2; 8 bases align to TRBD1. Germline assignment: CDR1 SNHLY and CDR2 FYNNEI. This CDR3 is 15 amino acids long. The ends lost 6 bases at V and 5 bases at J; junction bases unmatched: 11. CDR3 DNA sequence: TGTGCCAGCAGGGAACAGGGGGGTAGCGAATATGGCTACACCTTC. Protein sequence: CASREQGGSEYGYTF.

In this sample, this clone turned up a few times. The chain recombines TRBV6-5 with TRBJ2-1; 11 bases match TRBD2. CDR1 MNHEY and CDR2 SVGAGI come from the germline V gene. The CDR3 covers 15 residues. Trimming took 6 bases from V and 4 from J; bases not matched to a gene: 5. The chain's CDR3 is CASRQTSGGYNEQFF. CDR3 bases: TGTGCCAGCAGGCAAACTAGCGGGGGTTACAATGAGCAGTTCTTC.

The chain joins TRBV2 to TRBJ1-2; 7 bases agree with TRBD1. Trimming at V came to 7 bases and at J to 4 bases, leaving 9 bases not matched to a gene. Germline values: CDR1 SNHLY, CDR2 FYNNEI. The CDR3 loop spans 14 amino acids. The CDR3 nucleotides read TGTGCCAGCAATACCCGGACAGGATTCTATGGCTACACCTTC. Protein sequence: CASNTRTGFYGYTF.

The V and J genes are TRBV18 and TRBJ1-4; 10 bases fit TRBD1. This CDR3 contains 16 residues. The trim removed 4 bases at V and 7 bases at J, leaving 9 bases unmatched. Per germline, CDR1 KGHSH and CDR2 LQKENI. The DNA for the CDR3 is TGTGCCAGCTCACGGGACAGGGGAAGTTTTAGTGAAAAACTGTTTTTT. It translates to CASSRDRGSFSEKLFF.

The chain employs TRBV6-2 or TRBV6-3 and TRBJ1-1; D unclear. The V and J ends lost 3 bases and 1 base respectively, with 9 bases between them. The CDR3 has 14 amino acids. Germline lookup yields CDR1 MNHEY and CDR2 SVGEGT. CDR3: CASSYKQWNTEAFF. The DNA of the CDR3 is TGTGCCAGCAGTTATAAACAGTGGAACACTGAAGCTTTCTTT.

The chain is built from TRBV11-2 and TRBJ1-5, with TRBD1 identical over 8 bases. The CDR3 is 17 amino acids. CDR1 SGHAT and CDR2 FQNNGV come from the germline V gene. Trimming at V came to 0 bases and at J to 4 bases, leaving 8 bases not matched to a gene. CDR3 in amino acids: CASSLDAGGASNQPQHF. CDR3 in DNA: TGTGCCAGCAGCTTAGACGCAGGGGGCGCTTCTAATCAGCCCCAGCATTTT.

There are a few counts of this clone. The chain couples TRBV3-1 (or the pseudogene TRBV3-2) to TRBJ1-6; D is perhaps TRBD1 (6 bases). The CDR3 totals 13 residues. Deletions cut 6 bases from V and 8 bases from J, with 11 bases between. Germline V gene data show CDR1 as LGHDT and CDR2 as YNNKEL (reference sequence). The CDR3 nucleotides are TGTGCCAGCAGGGCAGGGGTTGATTCACCCCTCCACTTT. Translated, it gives CASRAGVDSPLHF.

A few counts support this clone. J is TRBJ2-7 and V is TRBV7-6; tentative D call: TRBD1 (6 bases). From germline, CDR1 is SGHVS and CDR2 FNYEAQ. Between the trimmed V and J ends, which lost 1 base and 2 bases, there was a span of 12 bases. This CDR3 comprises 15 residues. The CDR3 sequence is CASSLDGTTPYEQYF. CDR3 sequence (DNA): TGTGCCAGCAGCTTAGACGGGACAACTCCCTACGAGCAGTACTTC. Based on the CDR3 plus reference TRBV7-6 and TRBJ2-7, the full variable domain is GAGVSQSPRYKVTKRGQDVALRCDPISGHVSLYWYRQALGQGPEFLTYFNYEAQQDKSGLPNDRFSAERPEGSISTLTIQRTEQRDSAMYRCASSLDGTTPYEQYFGPGTRLTVT.

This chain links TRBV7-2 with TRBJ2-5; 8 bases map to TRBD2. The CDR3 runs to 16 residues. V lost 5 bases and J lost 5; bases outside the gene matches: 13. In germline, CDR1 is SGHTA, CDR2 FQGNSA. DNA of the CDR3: TGTGCCAGCAGCCCGAGAGGTCTAGCGGGCACGGAGACCCAGTACTTC. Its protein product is CASSPRGLAGTETQYF.

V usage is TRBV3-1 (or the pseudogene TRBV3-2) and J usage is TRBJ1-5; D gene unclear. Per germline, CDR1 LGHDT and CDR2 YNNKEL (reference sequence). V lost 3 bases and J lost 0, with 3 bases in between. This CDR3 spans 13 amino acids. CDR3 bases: TGTGCCAGCAGCCAGAGTAGCAATCAGCCCCAGCATTTT. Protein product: CASSQSSNQPQHF.

CDR3 nucleotides: TGCGCCAGCAGCCAAGATGAGCGGACAGGACTGGAAGCTTTCTTT. It is translated as CASSQDERTGLEAFF. This chain links TRBV4-1 with TRBJ1-1, with 7 bases identical to TRBD1. The CDR3 spans 15 residues. V dropped 0 bases and J dropped 8; count of bases not matched to a gene: 9. The germline V gene encodes CDR1 MGHRA and CDR2 YSYEKL.

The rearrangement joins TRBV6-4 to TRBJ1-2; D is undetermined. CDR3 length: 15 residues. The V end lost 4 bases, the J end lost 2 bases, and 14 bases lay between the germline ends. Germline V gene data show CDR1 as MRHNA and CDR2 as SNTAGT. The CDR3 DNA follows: TGTGCCAGCAGTGTTGAGGGTTCGGGAAACTATGGCTACACCTTC. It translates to CASSVEGSGNYGYTF.

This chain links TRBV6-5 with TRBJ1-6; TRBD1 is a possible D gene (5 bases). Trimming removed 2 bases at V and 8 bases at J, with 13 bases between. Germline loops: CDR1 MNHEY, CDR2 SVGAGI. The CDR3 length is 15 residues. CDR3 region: CASSYEARVDSPLHF. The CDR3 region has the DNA TGTGCCAGCAGTTACGAGGCCAGGGTTGATTCACCCCTCCACTTT.